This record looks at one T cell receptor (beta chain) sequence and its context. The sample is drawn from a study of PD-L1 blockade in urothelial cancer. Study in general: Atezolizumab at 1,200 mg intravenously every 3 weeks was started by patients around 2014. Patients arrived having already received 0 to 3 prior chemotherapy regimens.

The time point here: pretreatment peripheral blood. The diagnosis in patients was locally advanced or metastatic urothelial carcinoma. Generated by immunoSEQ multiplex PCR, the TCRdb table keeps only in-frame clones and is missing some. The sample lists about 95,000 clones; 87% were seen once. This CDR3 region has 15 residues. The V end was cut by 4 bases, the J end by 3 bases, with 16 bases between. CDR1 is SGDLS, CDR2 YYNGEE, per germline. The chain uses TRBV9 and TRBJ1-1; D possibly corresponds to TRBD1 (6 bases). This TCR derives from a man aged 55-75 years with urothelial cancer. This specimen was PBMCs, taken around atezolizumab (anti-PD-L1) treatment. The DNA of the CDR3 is TGTGCCAGCAGCCTAAGGACAGCCATAGACACTGAAGCTTTCTTT. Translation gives CASSLRTAIDTEAFF.